One sample yielded the 28 T cell receptor beta chains listed below, sequenced in a study of CD8+ T cells in alopecia areata (dated by TCRdb to 2017 to 2018). The time point label corresponds to: more than three weeks on oral tofacitinib. In the paper's terms, the treatment or condition label means: oral pan-JAK inhibitor, 5-10 mg twice daily. Library preparation used the immunoSEQ multiplex PCR assay. RNA was extracted from all samples and reverse transcribed into cDNA as template for TCR sequencing. TCRdb limited this immuneACCESS table to in-frame rearrangements with V and J called. A share of clones is missing; checked studies link under half to unresolved V genes, and the rest is unexplained. Across this sample there are about 140,000 clones, with approximately 85% seen only once. The ten top clones hold approximately 25% of the sample. This material consisted of CD8+ T cells sorted from blood, taken at week 4, from a patient treated with tofacitinib. These receptors all come from a human donor with alopecia areata.

The V call is TRBV5-4, the J call TRBJ2-6, with D perhaps TRBD2 (6 bases). Trimming took 2 bases from V and 3 from J, leaving 9 bases between them. The CDR3 covers 15 residues. Looked up from germline, CDR1 is SGHNT and CDR2 is YYREEE (reference sequence). The CDR3 region is CASSFGGGGANVLTF. The CDR3 nucleotides are TGTGCCAGCAGCTTCGGGGGAGGTGGGGCCAACGTCCTGACTTTC.

The genes are TRBV27 and TRBJ2-2, with D unclear. Trimming removed 3 bases from V and 0 bases from J, with 2 bases in between. This CDR3 is 13 amino acids long. Germline lookup yields CDR1 MNHEY and CDR2 SMNVEV (reference sequence). The CDR3 sequence is CASSFTNTGELFF. In nucleotides, the CDR3 is TGTGCCAGCAGTTTTACGAACACCGGGGAGCTGTTTTTT.

CDR3 protein: CASSPRTSGNYQETQYF. The CDR3 DNA reads as TGTGCCAGCAGCCCCCGGACTAGCGGTAATTACCAAGAGACCCAGTACTTC. The V and J genes are TRBV13 and TRBJ2-5; TRBD2 matches at 10 bases. This CDR3 has 17 amino acids. The J segment lost 0 bases and the V segment lost 5 bases, leaving 9 bases of the junction unmatched. Germline V gene sequence: CDR1 PRHDT, CDR2 FYEKMQ (reference sequence).

The V gene is TRBV10-3, the J gene TRBJ2-4; D remains unclear. CDR3 length: 14 amino acids. The germline V gene encodes CDR1 ENHRY and CDR2 SYGVKD. Between the trimmed V and J ends, which lost 2 bases and 1 base, there was a span of 6 bases. Here the CDR3 reads CAISEGSAKNIQYF. The CDR3 DNA is TGTGCCATCAGTGAGGGGTCGGCCAAAAACATTCAGTACTTC.

The rearrangement uses TRBV28 and TRBJ2-5, with TRBD1 identical over 11 bases. Germline CDR1 is MDHEN and CDR2 is SYDVKM. This CDR3 contains 16 residues. Germline trimming cut 4 bases from V and 6 bases from J; bases unmatched to any gene: 10. CDR3 DNA sequence: TGTGCCAGCAGTTCCGGACAGGGGGCCGCGAGGCAGACCCAGTACTTC. Its protein is CASSSGQGAARQTQYF.

V is TRBV19 and J is TRBJ1-2; TRBD1 is a possible D gene (6 bases). The germline CDR1 and CDR2 sequences are LNHDA and SQIVND (reference sequence). V was pared by 1 base and J by 0 bases, with 6 bases between. The CDR3 loop spans 14 amino acids. CDR3 loop: CASSIAGANYGYTF. The DNA for the CDR3 is TGTGCCAGTAGTATAGCAGGGGCTAACTATGGCTACACCTTC.

This chain joins TRBV29-1 and TRBJ1-2; D perhaps matches TRBD1 (5 bases). The length of the CDR3 is 14 residues. Germline CDR1 and CDR2: SQVTM and ANQGSEA. V dropped 5 bases and J dropped 0 bases, with 13 bases sitting between them. The CDR3 nucleotides are TGCAGCGTTTTCGGGACTGGCTCTAACTATGGCTACACCTTC. Its translation is CSVFGTGSNYGYTF.

V and J are TRBV29-1 and TRBJ2-1; TRBD2 aligns across 9 bases. Germline CDR1 reads SQVTM; CDR2 reads ANQGSEA. V trimming: 6 bases; J trimming: 9 bases; junction bases outside the gene matches: 3. CDR3 size: 11 residues. The DNA of the CDR3 is TGCAGCGTCCGGACTAGCGCTGAGCAGTTCTTC. Protein product: CSVRTSAEQFF.

J is TRBJ2-1 and V is TRBV14, with D possibly being TRBD2 (6 bases). The CDR3 loop spans 15 amino acids. CDR1 and CDR2 from the germline V gene are SGHDN and FVKESK. Trimming stripped 6 bases from V and 5 bases from J, with 17 bases between. The CDR3 loop reads CASSNSGTGDNEQFF. The CDR3 region has the DNA TGTGCCAGCAGTAATTCGGGGACTGGAGACAATGAGCAGTTCTTC.

The J gene is TRBJ2-7, the V gene TRBV11-2; D possibly corresponds to TRBD2 (5 bases). The germline V gene encodes CDR1 SGHAT and CDR2 FQNNGV. The CDR3 runs 16 residues. V was shortened by 0 bases and J by 0 bases, with 12 bases between the two germline ends. CDR3 sequence: CASSLDDAGYSYEQYF. CDR3 in DNA: TGTGCCAGCAGCTTAGATGATGCGGGTTACTCCTACGAGCAGTACTTC.

V and J are TRBV5-6 and TRBJ2-1, with D hard to call. The CDR3 spans 15 residues. From germline, CDR1 is SGHDT and CDR2 YYEEEE. V lost 0 bases to trimming and J lost 4 bases, with 11 bases between them. CDR3 sequence: CASSLGFWAYNEQFF. The CDR3 DNA reads as TGTGCCAGCAGCTTGGGTTTTTGGGCTTACAATGAGCAGTTCTTC.

The chain uses TRBV10-3 and TRBJ2-7; no clear D. Trimming removed 10 bases at V and 2 bases at J, with 15 bases between. Per the germline V gene, CDR1 is ENHRY and CDR2 is SYGVKD. CDR3 length: 13 amino acids. CDR3 sequence (DNA): TGTGCCAACGCCCCGGGCGCCGCCTACGAGCAGTACTTC. Protein product: CANAPGAAYEQYF.

Turning to this clone: Different DNA sequences within this sample yield the same CDR3. This sequence joins TRBV6-5 and TRBJ2-2; 7 nucleotides line up with TRBD2. Germline V gene lookup returns CDR1 MNHEY and CDR2 SVGAGI. This CDR3 contains 15 residues. Trimming cost V 2 bases and J 6 bases; bases outside gene matches: 6. The CDR3, as DNA: TGTGCCAGCAGTTACGATGATCGGGGGGCCGGGGAGCTGTTTTTT. Its translation is CASSYDDRGAGELFF.

This chain uses TRBV4-3 with TRBJ2-7; TRBD1 or TRBD2 may be the D gene (5 bases each). V lost 0 bases to trimming and J lost 5 bases, with 11 bases between them. This CDR3 comprises 14 residues. Germline V lookup: CDR1 LGHNA, CDR2 YSLEER. The CDR3 spells CASSQETRGDEQYF. CDR3 bases: TGCGCCAGCAGCCAAGAAACAAGAGGGGACGAGCAGTACTTC.

The chain links TRBV2 to TRBJ2-1; 10 positions match TRBD2. This CDR3 contains 16 residues. J was trimmed by 6 bases and V by 5 bases; bases with no gene match: 10. Germline values: CDR1 SNHLY, CDR2 FYNNEI. The DNA of the CDR3 is TGTGCCAGCAGTCTACCGAGCGGGGGGGGTATCAATGAGCAGTTCTTC. Protein sequence: CASSLPSGGGINEQFF.

This chain joins TRBV9 and TRBJ2-1; 9 bases line up with TRBD2. CDR3 length equals 16 residues. The germline V gene encodes CDR1 SGDLS and CDR2 YYNGEE. V lost 2 bases to trimming and J lost 0 bases; unmatched junction nucleotides: 3. CDR3 sequence (DNA): TGTGCCAGCAGCGTCGGACTAGCGCCCTCCTACAATGAGCAGTTCTTC. Residues: CASSVGLAPSYNEQFF.

The chain employs TRBV7-9 and TRBJ1-1; the D gene is possibly TRBD1 (6 bases). The germline V gene has CDR1 SEHNR and CDR2 FQNEAQ (reference sequence). V was pared by 1 base and J by 6 bases, with 18 bases between. The CDR3 runs to 16 residues. CDR3 bases: TGTGCCAGCAGCTTAGTCCCAGGGGAAGGCTTGGCTGAAGCTTTCTTT. This gives the protein CASSLVPGEGLAEAFF.

V usage is TRBV2 and J usage is TRBJ2-3; 9 nucleotides align to TRBD2. The CDR3 sequence is 14 residues long. J gave up 6 bases and V 4 bases, and 5 bases lay outside the gene matches. Germline CDR1 SNHLY, CDR2 FYNNEI. The CDR3, as DNA: TGTGCCAGCAGTGGGACTAGCGTCATGGATACGCAGTATTTT. Encoded protein: CASSGTSVMDTQYF.

This clone showed up just a few times. The CDR3 spells CASSLRGGLTASSYNEQFF. The CDR3 DNA reads as TGCGCCAGCAGCTTGAGGGGGGGACTGACAGCCAGCTCCTACAATGAGCAGTTCTTC. The chain carries TRBV5-1 and TRBJ2-1; perhaps TRBD2 as D (7 bases). The germline CDR1 and CDR2 sequences are SGHRS and YFSETQ. Trimming left V 1 base short and J 0 bases short, with 20 bases between. The CDR3 has 19 amino acids.

The chain carries TRBV10-1 and TRBJ2-7; 8 bases align to TRBD1. The V gene's germline CDR1 is WNHNN and CDR2 SYGVQD (reference sequence). The junction had 6 bases not matched to a gene; V was cut back by 3 bases and J by 5 bases. The CDR3 has 14 amino acids. The CDR3 protein is CASSDQGAIDEQYF. CDR3 nucleotide sequence: TGCGCCAGCAGTGATCAGGGGGCCATAGACGAGCAGTACTTC.

The genes are TRBV15 and TRBJ1-5, with no clear D. The germline CDR1 and CDR2 sequences are LNHNV and YYDKDF (reference sequence). V lost 3 bases and J lost 6, with 9 bases in between. The CDR3 extends over 13 amino acids. The CDR3 loop is CATSSWGGQPQHF. The CDR3 region has the DNA TGTGCCACCAGCAGTTGGGGAGGTCAGCCCCAGCATTTT.

This CDR3 is CASSLSQGVETQYF. The DNA of the CDR3 is TGTGCCAGCAGCTTGTCACAGGGGGTAGAGACCCAGTACTTC. The chain recombines TRBV5-6 with TRBJ2-5, with 8 bases lining up with TRBD1. The V and J ends lost 1 base and 4 bases, in that order; junction bases with no gene match: 3. Germline lookup yields CDR1 SGHDT and CDR2 YYEEEE. The CDR3 runs 14 residues.

This sequence joins TRBV7-2 and TRBJ1-2; D may be TRBD1 (6 bases). V was trimmed by 5 bases and J by 4 bases, leaving 14 bases between them. The germline V gene encodes CDR1 SGHTA and CDR2 FQGNSA. The CDR3 is made up of 14 amino acids. The CDR3 DNA sequence: TGTGCCAGCAGCCAAGGCGGACAGCTCTATGGCTACACCTTC. This gives the protein CASSQGGQLYGYTF. Supplemented by reference TRBV7-2 and TRBJ1-2, the full variable domain reads GAGVSQSPSNKVTEKGKDVELRCDPISGHTALYWYRQSLGQGLEFLIYFQGNSAPDKSGLPSDRFSAERTGGSVSTLTIQRTQQEDSAVYLCASSQGGQLYGYTFGSGTRLTVV.

This clone was seen just once. The CDR3 sequence: CASSLASTNEQFF. Written as DNA, the CDR3 is TGTGCCAGCAGCTTAGCCTCTACCAATGAGCAGTTCTTC. V is TRBV7-6 and J is TRBJ2-1; D unclear. The CDR3 loop spans 13 amino acids. Germline V lookup: CDR1 SGHVS, CDR2 FNYEAQ. V shed 0 bases and J shed 6 bases, with 6 bases lying between them.

This sequence joins TRBV11-2 and TRBJ2-7; D unresolved. Germline values: CDR1 SGHAT, CDR2 FQNNGV. The length of the CDR3 is 13 residues. Trimming removed 1 base at V and 9 bases at J, with 13 bases between. The CDR3 nucleotides are TGTGCCAGCAGCTTAGCCCCCCCCTTAGGGCAGTACTTC. Protein: CASSLAPPLGQYF.

The V call is TRBV30, the J call TRBJ2-7, with 9 bases aligning to TRBD1. V trimming: 1 base; J trimming: 1 base; junction bases outside the gene matches: 11. This CDR3 is built from 17 residues. Germline CDR1 reads GTSNPN; CDR2 reads SVGIG (reference sequence). The CDR3 region is CAWSDYAGTGSSYEQYF. CDR3 bases: TGTGCCTGGAGTGATTATGCCGGGACAGGGAGTTCCTACGAGCAGTACTTC.

The sample holds a few counts of this clone. The rearrangement joins TRBV5-5 to TRBJ2-4; 8 bases align to TRBD1. V lost 3 bases, J lost 0 bases, and 8 bases stayed unmatched. Germline V gene sequence: CDR1 SGHKS, CDR2 YYEKEE (reference sequence). The CDR3 runs to 17 residues. The CDR3 region has the DNA TGTGCCAGCAGCTCCCTGGCAGGGGGCTTAGCCAAAAACATTCAGTACTTC. Encoded protein: CASSSLAGGLAKNIQYF.

The chain links TRBV11-2 to TRBJ2-7; D may be TRBD2 (5 bases). This CDR3 is built from 16 residues. In germline, CDR1 is SGHAT, CDR2 FQNNGV. The V end was cut by 5 bases, the J end by 0 bases, with 17 bases between. For the CDR3, the DNA is TGTGCCAGCAGCCCGAAAGCCGGGATTACCTCCTACGAGCAGTACTTC. Residues: CASSPKAGITSYEQYF.